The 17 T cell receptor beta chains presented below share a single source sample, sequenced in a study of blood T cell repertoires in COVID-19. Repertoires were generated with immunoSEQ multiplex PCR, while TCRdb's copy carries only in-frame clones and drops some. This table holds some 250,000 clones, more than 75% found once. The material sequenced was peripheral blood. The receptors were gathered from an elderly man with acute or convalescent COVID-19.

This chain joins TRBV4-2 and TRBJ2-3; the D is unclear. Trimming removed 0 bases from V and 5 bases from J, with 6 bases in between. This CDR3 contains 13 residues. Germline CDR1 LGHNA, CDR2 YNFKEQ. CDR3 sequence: CASSQELIDTQYF. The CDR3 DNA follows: TGTGCCAGCAGCCAAGAGCTAATAGATACGCAGTATTTT.

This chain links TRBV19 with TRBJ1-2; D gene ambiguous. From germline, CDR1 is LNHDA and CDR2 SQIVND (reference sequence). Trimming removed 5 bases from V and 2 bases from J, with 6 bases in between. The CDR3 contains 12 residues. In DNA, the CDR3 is TGTGCCAGTAGTCACAGAAACTATGGCTACACCTTC. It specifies CASSHRNYGYTF.

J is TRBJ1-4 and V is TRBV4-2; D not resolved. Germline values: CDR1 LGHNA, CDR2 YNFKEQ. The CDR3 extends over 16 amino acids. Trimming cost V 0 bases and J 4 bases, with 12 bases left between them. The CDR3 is CASSQEPTVGNEKLFF. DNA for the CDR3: TGTGCCAGCAGCCAAGAGCCTACAGTGGGTAATGAAAAACTGTTTTTT.

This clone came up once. The CDR3 nucleotides read TGTGCCAGCAGATCGCAGGGGGCCGGTGAAAAACTGTTTTTT. Encoded protein: CASRSQGAGEKLFF. This chain joins TRBV7-2 and TRBJ1-4, with 8 bases lining up with TRBD1. Trimming at V came to 6 bases and at J to 7 bases, leaving 7 bases not matched to a gene. The CDR3 runs to 14 residues. CDR1 and CDR2 (germline): SGHTA, FQGNSA.

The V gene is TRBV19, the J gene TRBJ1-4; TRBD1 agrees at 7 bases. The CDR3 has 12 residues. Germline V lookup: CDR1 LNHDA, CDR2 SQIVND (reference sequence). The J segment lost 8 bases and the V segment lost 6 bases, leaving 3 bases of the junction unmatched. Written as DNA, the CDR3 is TGTGCCAGTAGGGACAGGTTCGAAAAACTGTTTTTT. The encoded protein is CASRDRFEKLFF.

In DNA, the CDR3 is TGTGCCAGCAGTTACTCAGGGCAGGGCGACACAGATACGCAGTATTTT. It is translated as CASSYSGQGDTDTQYF. The rearrangement uses TRBV6-2 or TRBV6-3 and TRBJ2-3, with D tentatively TRBD1 (5 bases). The germline CDR1 and CDR2 sequences are MNHEY and SVGEGT. V was cut by 0 bases and J by 2 bases, with 12 bases left in between. This CDR3 is built from 16 residues.

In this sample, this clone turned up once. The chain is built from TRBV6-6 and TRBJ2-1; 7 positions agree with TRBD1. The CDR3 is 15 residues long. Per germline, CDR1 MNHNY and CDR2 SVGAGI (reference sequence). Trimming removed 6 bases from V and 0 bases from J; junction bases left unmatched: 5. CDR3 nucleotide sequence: TGTGCCAGCAGACCCAGGGACAGCTCCTACAATGAGCAGTTCTTC. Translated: CASRPRDSSYNEQFF.

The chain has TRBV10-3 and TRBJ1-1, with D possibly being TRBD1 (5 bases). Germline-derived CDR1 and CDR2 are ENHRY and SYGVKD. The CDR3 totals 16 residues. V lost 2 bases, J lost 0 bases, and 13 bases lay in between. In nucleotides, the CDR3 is TGTGCCATCAGTGAGGCCTGGGGGGTGTTGAACACTGAAGCTTTCTTT. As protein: CAISEAWGVLNTEAFF.

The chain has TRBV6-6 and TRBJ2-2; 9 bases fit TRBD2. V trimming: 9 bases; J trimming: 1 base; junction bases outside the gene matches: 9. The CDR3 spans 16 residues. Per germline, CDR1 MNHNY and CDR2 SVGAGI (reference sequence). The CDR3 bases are TGTGCCAGTTCCGAGCTAGCGGGGAAGAACACCGGGGAGCTGTTTTTT. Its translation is CASSELAGKNTGELFF.

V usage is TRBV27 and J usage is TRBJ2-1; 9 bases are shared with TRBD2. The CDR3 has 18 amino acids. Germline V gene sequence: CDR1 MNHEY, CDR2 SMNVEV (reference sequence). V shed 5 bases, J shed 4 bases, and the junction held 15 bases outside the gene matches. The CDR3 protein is CASSGPPQGLAVYNEQFF. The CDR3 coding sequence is TGTGCCAGCAGTGGGCCCCCCCAGGGACTAGCCGTTTACAATGAGCAGTTCTTC.

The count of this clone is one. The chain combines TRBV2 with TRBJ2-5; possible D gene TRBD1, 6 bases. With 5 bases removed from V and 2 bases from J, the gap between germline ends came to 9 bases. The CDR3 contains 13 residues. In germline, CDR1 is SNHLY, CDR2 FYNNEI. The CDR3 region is CASSKDRQETQYF. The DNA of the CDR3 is TGTGCCAGCAGTAAGGACAGACAAGAGACCCAGTACTTC. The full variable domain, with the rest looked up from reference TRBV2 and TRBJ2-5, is EPEVTQTPSHQVTQMGQEVILRCVPISNHLYFYWYRQILGQKVEFLVSFYNNEISEKSEIFDDQFSVERPDGSNFTLKIRSTKLEDSAMYFCASSKDRQETQYFGPGTRLLVL.

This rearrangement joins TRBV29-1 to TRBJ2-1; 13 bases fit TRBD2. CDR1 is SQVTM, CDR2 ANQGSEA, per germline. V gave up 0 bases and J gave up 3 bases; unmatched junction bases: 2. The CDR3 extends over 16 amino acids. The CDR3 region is CSVEDGTSGNYNEQFF. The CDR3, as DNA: TGCAGCGTTGAAGATGGGACTAGCGGGAACTACAATGAGCAGTTCTTC.

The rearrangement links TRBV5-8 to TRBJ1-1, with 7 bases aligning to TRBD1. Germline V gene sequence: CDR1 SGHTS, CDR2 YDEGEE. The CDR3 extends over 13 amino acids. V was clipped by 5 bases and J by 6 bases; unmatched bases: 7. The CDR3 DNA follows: TGTGCCAGCAGATTAACAGGGGCCCCTGAAGCTTTCTTT. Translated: CASRLTGAPEAFF.

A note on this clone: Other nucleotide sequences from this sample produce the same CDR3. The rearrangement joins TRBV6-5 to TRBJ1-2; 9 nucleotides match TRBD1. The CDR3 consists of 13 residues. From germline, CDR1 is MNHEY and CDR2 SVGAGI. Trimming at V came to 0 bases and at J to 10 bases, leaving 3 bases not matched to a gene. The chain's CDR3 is CASSYSTGGDYTF. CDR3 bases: TGTGCCAGCAGTTACTCAACAGGGGGCGACTACACCTTC.

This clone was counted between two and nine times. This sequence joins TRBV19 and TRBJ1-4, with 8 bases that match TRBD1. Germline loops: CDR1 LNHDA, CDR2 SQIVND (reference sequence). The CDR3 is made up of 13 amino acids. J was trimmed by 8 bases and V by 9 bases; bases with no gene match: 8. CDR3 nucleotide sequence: TGTGCCAGCCGAGGACAGGGCCCCGAAAAACTGTTTTTT. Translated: CASRGQGPEKLFF. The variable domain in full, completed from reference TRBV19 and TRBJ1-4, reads DGGITQSPKYLFRKEGQNVTLSCEQNLNHDAMYWYRQDPGQGLRLIYYSQIVNDFQKGDIAEGYSVSREKKESFPLTVTSAQKNPTAFYLCASRGQGPEKLFFGSGTQLSVL.

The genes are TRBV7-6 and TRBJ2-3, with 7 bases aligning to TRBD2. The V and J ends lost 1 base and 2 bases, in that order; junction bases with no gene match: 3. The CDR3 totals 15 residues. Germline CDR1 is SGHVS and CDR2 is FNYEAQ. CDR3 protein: CASSLGLADTDTQYF. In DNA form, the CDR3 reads TGTGCCAGCAGCTTAGGGCTAGCGGACACAGATACGCAGTATTTT.

CDR3 sequence (DNA): TGCGCCAGCAGCTTGGATCGGGTGGAAGGGAGTAATCAGTACTTC. It yields the protein CASSLDRVEGSNQYF. The chain employs TRBV5-1 and TRBJ2-4; D might be TRBD2 (5 bases). The CDR3 consists of 15 residues. The ends were cut back, 0 bases at V and 12 bases at J, with 19 bases in the middle. Germline V lookup: CDR1 SGHRS, CDR2 YFSETQ.